Listed here are 11 T cell receptor beta chains from one sample, sequenced in a study of Graves' ophthalmopathy and Graves' hyperthyroidism. The authors amplified TCR beta CDR3 regions from RNA transcripts. RT-PCR was first run with HTBI primers, then multiplex PCR in a second round. TCRdb independently ran MiXCR on the multiplex PCR reads; one entry per CDR3 protein. The sample lists approximately 410,000 distinct CDR3 sequences; less than 20% were seen once. The material sequenced was peripheral blood. These receptors originate from a woman aged 18-29 years with stable Graves' hyperthyroidism.

The table lists this clonotype with many counts. The CDR3 sequence: CASKKAGLITDTQYF. The CDR3 DNA is TGTGCCAGTAAGAAGGCGGGACTCATCACAGATACGCAGTATTTT. The chain is built from TRBV12-3 or TRBV12-4 and TRBJ2-3, with TRBD2 as a possible D gene (6 bases). The CDR3 has 15 residues. Trimming removed 9 bases at V and 2 bases at J, with 18 bases between.

This clonotype was observed many times. This chain links TRBV29-1 with TRBJ1-2; perhaps TRBD1 as D (5 bases). The CDR3 is 13 residues long. Germline V gene data show CDR1 as SQVTM and CDR2 as ANQGSEA. V lost 3 bases, J lost 5 bases, and 13 bases lay in between. The CDR3 region is CSVEVDIRYGYTF. The CDR3 DNA sequence: TGCAGCGTTGAGGTGGACATAAGATATGGCTACACCTTC.

The sample holds many counts of this clonotype. CDR3 in DNA: TGTGCCAGCAGCCGAGATGGGACAGCGCCAAGTGGGGCCAACGTCCTGACTTTC. Its translation is CASSRDGTAPSGANVLTF. The V and J genes are TRBV11-2 and TRBJ2-6, with TRBD1 matching 7 bases. Germline lookup yields CDR1 SGHAT and CDR2 FQNNGV. V shed 5 bases, J shed 3 bases, and the junction held 13 bases outside the gene matches. This CDR3 is built from 18 residues.

This clonotype was picked up many times. The V call is TRBV7-6, the J call TRBJ1-2; D unresolved. This CDR3 spans 14 amino acids. CDR1 is SGHVS and CDR2 is FNYEAQ in the germline V gene. V was clipped by 5 bases and J by 2 bases, with 12 bases between them. The DNA for the CDR3 is TGTGCCAGCAGCCCCAACGGGCGGAACTATGGCTACACCTTC. This codes for CASSPNGRNYGYTF.

The V and J genes are TRBV5-4 and TRBJ1-2, with D unclear. CDR1 and CDR2 from the germline V gene are SGHNT and YYREEE (reference sequence). The V gene lost 1 base and the J gene lost 3 bases, with 13 bases spanning the gap. This CDR3 is 15 amino acids long. CDR3 DNA: TGTGCCAGCAGCTTGTACTCGCCCCAGGACTATGGCTACACCTTC. This encodes CASSLYSPQDYGYTF.

The genes are TRBV24-1 and TRBJ2-3; D uncertain. The germline V gene encodes CDR1 KGHDR and CDR2 SFDVKD. The CDR3 loop spans 13 amino acids. V shed 4 bases and J shed 2 bases, with 6 bases lying between them. In DNA, the CDR3 is TGTGCCACCAGTGACCGATACACAGATACGCAGTATTTT. Translation: CATSDRYTDTQYF.

In this sample, this clonotype turned up a few times. Germline is not matched at one junction end, which may reflect a read error. This chain uses TRBV15 with TRBJ2-6; D is perhaps TRBD1 or TRBD2 (5 bases each). Looked up from germline, CDR1 is LNHNV and CDR2 is YYDKDF (reference sequence). This CDR3 region has 19 residues. Here the CDR3 DNA reads TGTGCCACTAGCAGAGCCTTTGGCGGGTTCGTTCCTGGGGCCAACGTCCTGAGTTTC. It yields the protein CATSRAFGGFVPGANVLSF.

This clonotype was recorded many times. The rearrangement links TRBV27 to TRBJ1-1; D is uncertain. Germline V lookup: CDR1 MNHEY, CDR2 SMNVEV (reference sequence). The V end was cut by 5 bases, the J end by 0 bases, with 13 bases between. This CDR3 is built from 15 residues. In DNA, the CDR3 is TGTGCCAGCAGTCCCGGTTACAGCCTGAACACTGAAGCTTTCTTT. Protein sequence: CASSPGYSLNTEAFF.

Many counts were recorded for this clonotype. The chain employs TRBV10-2 and TRBJ2-5; D possibly corresponds to TRBD2 (6 bases). Germline values: CDR1 WSHSY, CDR2 SAAADI. The CDR3 spans 15 residues. V lost 0 bases, J lost 5 bases, and 13 bases lay in between. The CDR3 sequence: CASSESEVGGETQYF. CDR3 coding DNA: TGCGCCAGCAGTGAGTCAGAAGTGGGGGGTGAGACCCAGTACTTC.

The sample holds many counts of this clonotype. J is TRBJ2-7 and V is TRBV27; 11 bases match TRBD2. The CDR3 runs 14 residues. The germline V gene encodes CDR1 MNHEY and CDR2 SMNVEV (reference sequence). V was pared by 6 bases and J by 3 bases, with 4 bases of the junction left unmatched. The chain's CDR3 is CASRTSGDVYEQYF. CDR3 DNA sequence: TGTGCCAGCAGGACTAGCGGGGATGTCTACGAGCAGTACTTC.

This chain links TRBV11-2 with TRBJ2-5; 7 nucleotides line up with TRBD1. This CDR3 contains 15 residues. The ends lost 7 bases at V and 0 bases at J; junction bases unmatched: 8. Germline V lookup: CDR1 SGHAT, CDR2 FQNNGV. The DNA of the CDR3 is TGTGCCAGCAACTACAGGGGTCGGTACCAAGAGACCCAGTACTTC. Amino acids: CASNYRGRYQETQYF.